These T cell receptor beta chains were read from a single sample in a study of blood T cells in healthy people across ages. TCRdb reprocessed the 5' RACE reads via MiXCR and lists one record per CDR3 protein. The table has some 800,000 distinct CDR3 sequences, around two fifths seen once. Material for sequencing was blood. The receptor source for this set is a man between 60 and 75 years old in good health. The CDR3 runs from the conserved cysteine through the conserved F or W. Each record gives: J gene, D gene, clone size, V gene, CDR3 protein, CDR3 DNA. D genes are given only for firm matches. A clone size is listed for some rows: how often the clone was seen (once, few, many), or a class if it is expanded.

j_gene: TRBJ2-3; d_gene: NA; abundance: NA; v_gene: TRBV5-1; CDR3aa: CASSLERDTQYF; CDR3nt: TGCGCCAGCAGCTTGGAACGCGATACGCAGTATTTT
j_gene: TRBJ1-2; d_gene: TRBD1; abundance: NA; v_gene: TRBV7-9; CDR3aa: CASTWTGMRGGYTF; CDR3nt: TGTGCCAGCACCTGGACAGGGATGCGTGGTGGCTACACCTTC
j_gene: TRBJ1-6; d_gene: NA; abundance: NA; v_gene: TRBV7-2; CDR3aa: CASSSADRNSPLHF; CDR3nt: TGTGCCAGCAGCTCAGCTGACAGAAATTCACCCCTCCACTTT
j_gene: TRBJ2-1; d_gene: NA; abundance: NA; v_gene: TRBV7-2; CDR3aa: CASSLGPSEQFF; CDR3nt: TGTGCCAGCAGCTTAGGGCCGAGCGAGCAGTTCTTC
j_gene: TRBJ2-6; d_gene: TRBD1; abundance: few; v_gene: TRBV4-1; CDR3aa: CASSQDIGQASSGANVLTF; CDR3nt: TGCGCCAGCAGCCAAGATATCGGACAGGCAAGCTCTGGGGCCAACGTCCTGACTTTC
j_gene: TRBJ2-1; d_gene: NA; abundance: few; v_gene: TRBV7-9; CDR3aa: CASSLLEVYNEQFF; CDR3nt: TGTGCCAGCAGCTTATTAGAGGTCTACAATGAGCAGTTCTTC
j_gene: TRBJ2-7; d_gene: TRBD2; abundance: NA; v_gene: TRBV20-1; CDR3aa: CSARGSGVSTAYEQYF; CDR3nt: TGCAGTGCTAGAGGTAGCGGGGTGTCAACGGCCTACGAGCAGTACTTC
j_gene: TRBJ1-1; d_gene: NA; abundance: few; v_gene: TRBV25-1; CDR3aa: CASSEFGGTEAFF; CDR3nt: TGTGCCAGCAGTGAATTTGGGGGGACGGAAGCTTTCTTT
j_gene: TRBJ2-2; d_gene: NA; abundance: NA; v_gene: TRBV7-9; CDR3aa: CASSFIPGAGTGELFF; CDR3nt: TGTGCCAGCAGCTTCATTCCGGGGGCAGGCACCGGGGAGCTGTTTTTT
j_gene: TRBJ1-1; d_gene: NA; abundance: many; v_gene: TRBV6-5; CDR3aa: CASRKGLGGTEAFF; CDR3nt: TGTGCCAGCAGGAAGGGGCTTGGAGGCACTGAAGCTTTCTTT
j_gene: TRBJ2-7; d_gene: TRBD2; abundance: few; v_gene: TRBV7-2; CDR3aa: CASSLTSPYYEQYF; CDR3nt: TGTGCCAGCAGCTTGACTAGCCCCTACTACGAGCAGTACTTC
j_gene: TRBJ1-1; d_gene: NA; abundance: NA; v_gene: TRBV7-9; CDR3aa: CASSPQGLRVEAFF; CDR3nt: TGTGCCAGCAGCCCCCAGGGGCTAAGAGTTGAAGCTTTCTTT
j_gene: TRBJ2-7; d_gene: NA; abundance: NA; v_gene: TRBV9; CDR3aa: CASSVDVFPYEQYF; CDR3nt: TGTGCCAGCAGCGTAGACGTTTTTCCCTACGAGCAGTACTTC